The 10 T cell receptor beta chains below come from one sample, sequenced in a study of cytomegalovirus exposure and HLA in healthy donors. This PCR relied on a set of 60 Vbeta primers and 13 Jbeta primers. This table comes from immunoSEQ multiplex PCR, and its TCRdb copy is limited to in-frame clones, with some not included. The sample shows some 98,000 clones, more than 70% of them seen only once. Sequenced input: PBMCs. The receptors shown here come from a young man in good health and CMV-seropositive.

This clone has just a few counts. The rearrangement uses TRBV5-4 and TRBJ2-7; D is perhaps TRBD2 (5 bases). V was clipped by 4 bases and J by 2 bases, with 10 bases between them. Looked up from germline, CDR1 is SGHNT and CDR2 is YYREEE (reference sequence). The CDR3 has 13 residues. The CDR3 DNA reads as TGTGCCAGCAGCCCCCCCGGGACCTACGAGCAGTACTTC. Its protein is CASSPPGTYEQYF.

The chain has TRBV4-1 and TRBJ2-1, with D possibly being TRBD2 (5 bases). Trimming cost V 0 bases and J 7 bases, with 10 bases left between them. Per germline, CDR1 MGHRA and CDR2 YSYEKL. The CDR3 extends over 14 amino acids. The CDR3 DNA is TGCGCCAGCAGCCAAGATCACGGGGATAATGAGCAGTTCTTC. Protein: CASSQDHGDNEQFF.

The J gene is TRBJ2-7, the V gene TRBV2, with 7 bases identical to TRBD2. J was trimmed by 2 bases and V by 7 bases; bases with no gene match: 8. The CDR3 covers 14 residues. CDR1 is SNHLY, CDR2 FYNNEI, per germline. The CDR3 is CASKREGHAYEQYF. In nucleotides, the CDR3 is TGTGCCAGCAAAAGGGAGGGGCACGCCTACGAGCAGTACTTC. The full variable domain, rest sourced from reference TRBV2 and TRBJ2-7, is EPEVTQTPSHQVTQMGQEVILRCVPISNHLYFYWYRQILGQKVEFLVSFYNNEISEKSEIFDDQFSVERPDGSNFTLKIRSTKLEDSAMYFCASKREGHAYEQYFGPGTRLTVT.

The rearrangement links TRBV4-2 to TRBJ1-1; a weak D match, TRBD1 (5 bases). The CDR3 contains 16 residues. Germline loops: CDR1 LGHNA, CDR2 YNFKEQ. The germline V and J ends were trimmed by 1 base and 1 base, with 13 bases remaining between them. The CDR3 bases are TGTGCCAGCAGCCAAGCGCAGGGAAGGTGGAACACTGAAGCTTTCTTT. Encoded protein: CASSQAQGRWNTEAFF.

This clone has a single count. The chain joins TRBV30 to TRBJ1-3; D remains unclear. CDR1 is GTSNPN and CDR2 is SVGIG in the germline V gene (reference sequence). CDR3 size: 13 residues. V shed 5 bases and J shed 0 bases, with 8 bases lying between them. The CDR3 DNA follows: TGTGCCTGGGAGTATCTCTCTGGAAACACCATATATTTT. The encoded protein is CAWEYLSGNTIYF.

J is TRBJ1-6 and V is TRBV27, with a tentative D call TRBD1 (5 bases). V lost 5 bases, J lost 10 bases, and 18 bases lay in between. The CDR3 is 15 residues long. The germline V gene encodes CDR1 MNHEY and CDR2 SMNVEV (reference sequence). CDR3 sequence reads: CASSPTLGKGSPLHF. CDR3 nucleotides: TGTGCCAGCAGTCCCACCCTTGGGAAGGGGTCACCCCTCCACTTT.

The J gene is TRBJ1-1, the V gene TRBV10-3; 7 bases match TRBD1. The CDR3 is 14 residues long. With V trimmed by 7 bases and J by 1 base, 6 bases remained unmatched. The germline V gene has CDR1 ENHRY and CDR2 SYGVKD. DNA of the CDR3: TGTGCCATCATGGGGGGACAGACGAACACTGAAGCTTTCTTT. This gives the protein CAIMGGQTNTEAFF.

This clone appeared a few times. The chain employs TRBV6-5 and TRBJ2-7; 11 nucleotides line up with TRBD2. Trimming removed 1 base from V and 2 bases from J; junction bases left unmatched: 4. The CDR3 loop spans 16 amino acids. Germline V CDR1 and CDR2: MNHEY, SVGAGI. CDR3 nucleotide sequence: TGTGCCAGCAGTTACTTAGCGGGGGGGCTTCCCTACGAGCAGTACTTC. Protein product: CASSYLAGGLPYEQYF.

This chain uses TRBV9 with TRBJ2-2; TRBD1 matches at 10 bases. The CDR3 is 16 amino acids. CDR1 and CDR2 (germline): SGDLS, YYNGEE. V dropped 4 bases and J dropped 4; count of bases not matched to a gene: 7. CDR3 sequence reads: CASSTRTGGATGELFF. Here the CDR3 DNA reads TGTGCCAGCAGCACGCGGACAGGGGGGGCCACCGGGGAGCTGTTTTTT.

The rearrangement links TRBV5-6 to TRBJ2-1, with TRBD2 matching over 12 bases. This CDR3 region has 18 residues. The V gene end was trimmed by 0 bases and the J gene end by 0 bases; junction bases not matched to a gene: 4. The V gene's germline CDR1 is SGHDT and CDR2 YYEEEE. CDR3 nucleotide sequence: TGTGCCAGCAGCTTGGCCGGGACTAGCGGGCCCTCCTACAATGAGCAGTTCTTC. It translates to CASSLAGTSGPSYNEQFF.